A single sample is the source of the 25 T cell receptor beta chains below, sequenced in a study of Ad26.COV2.S vaccination and SARS-CoV-2 variants. Treatment denoted: around 19 received Ad26.COV2.S at low or high dose, single or two shots; 5 received placebo; per-sample allocation not given. Sampling was done on day 63 after the first vaccine or placebo injection. TCRdb keeps only in-frame clones here, not all; method: immunoSEQ multiplex PCR. The table shows around 250,000 clones, with around nine tenths occurring only once. The sample in question was peripheral blood, obtained in a trial of Ad26.COV2.S vaccine versus placebo. The receptor source for this set is a person between 18 and 60 years old who received the Ad26.COV2.S COVID-19 vaccine or a placebo.

This clone was recorded only once. The rearrangement links TRBV9 to TRBJ2-5; D is possibly TRBD2 (5 bases). Trimming cost V 0 bases and J 5 bases, with 11 bases left between them. This CDR3 is 14 amino acids long. Germline V gene data show CDR1 as SGDLS and CDR2 as YYNGEE. This chain's CDR3 is CASSVGFGSETQYF. CDR3 coding DNA: TGTGCCAGCAGCGTAGGTTTTGGGAGCGAGACCCAGTACTTC.

The V call is TRBV5-1, the J call TRBJ2-7; perhaps TRBD1 as D (6 bases). The germline V gene encodes CDR1 SGHRS and CDR2 YFSETQ. This CDR3 has 17 amino acids. V was shortened by 3 bases and J by 0 bases, with 19 bases between the two germline ends. CDR3 amino acids: CASSWGQVPKSSYEQYV. CDR3 sequence (DNA): TGCGCCAGCAGCTGGGGGCAGGTTCCCAAAAGCTCCTACGAGCAGTACGTC.

The J gene is TRBJ2-7, the V gene TRBV21-1. TRBV21-1 is a pseudogene. This CDR3 spans 15 amino acids. CDR3 region: CASSKAAPEVHEQYV. As DNA, the CDR3 is TGTGCCAGCAGCAAAGCTGCACCCGAAGTTCACGAGCAGTACGTC.

This sequence joins TRBV7-9 and TRBJ1-1; D is ambiguous. The germline CDR1 and CDR2 sequences are SEHNR and FQNEAQ (reference sequence). This CDR3 region has 15 residues. V was cut by 1 base and J by 5 bases, with 14 bases left in between. Here the CDR3 DNA reads TGTGCCAGCAGCTTAGGAGCTAGATCGATTACTGAAGCTTTCTTT. Amino acids: CASSLGARSITEAFF.

The chain carries TRBV5-4 and TRBJ1-2, with 10 positions matching TRBD1. Germline V gene sequence: CDR1 SGHNT, CDR2 YYREEE (reference sequence). The length of the CDR3 is 18 residues. Trimming removed 3 bases from V and 8 bases from J; junction bases left unmatched: 19. The CDR3 region is CASSSPAGQGIPRWGYTF. In DNA, the CDR3 is TGTGCCAGCAGCTCGCCTGCGGGACAGGGGATTCCGAGGTGGGGCTACACCTTC. Based on the CDR3 plus reference TRBV5-4 and TRBJ1-2, the full variable domain is ETGVTQSPTHLIKTRGQQVTLRCSSQSGHNTVSWYQQALGQGPQFIFQYYREEENGRGNFPPRFSGLQFPNYSSELNVNALELDDSALYLCASSSPAGQGIPRWGYTFGSGTRLTVV.

The J gene is TRBJ2-1, the V gene TRBV7-2; a possible D gene is TRBD2 (5 bases). The V gene lost 5 bases and the J gene lost 11 bases, with 13 bases spanning the gap. Germline-derived CDR1 and CDR2 are SGHTA and FQGNSA. This CDR3 is built from 12 residues. In DNA, the CDR3 is TGTGCCAGCAGCATTCAAGCGGAAAAGCAGTTCTTC. It is translated as CASSIQAEKQFF.

The chain has TRBV15 and TRBJ1-1; D unresolved. The V and J ends lost 7 bases and 0 bases respectively, with 9 bases between them. The CDR3 extends over 13 amino acids. CDR1 and CDR2 (germline): LNHNV, YYDKDF (reference sequence). CDR3 sequence reads: CATKRHMNTEAFF. The CDR3 nucleotides read TGTGCCACCAAGCGGCACATGAACACTGAAGCTTTCTTT. The complete variable domain, with remaining parts taken from reference TRBV15 and TRBJ1-1, reads DAMVIQNPRYQVTQFGKPVTLSCSQTLNHNVMYWYQQKSSQAPKLLFHYYDKDFNNEADTPDNFQSRRPNTSFCFLDIRSPGLGDTAMYLCATKRHMNTEAFFGQGTRLTVV.

This chain joins TRBV10-3 and TRBJ2-1; D might be TRBD2 (6 bases). The CDR3 runs to 14 residues. Germline CDR1 and CDR2: ENHRY and SYGVKD. V lost 0 bases and J lost 5, with 8 bases in between. The CDR3 DNA is TGTGCCATCAGTGAGTCAGGAGGGCACAATGAGCAGTTCTTC. Translating gives CAISESGGHNEQFF.

The chain joins TRBV7-2 to TRBJ2-1; tentatively, D is TRBD2 (5 bases). The length of the CDR3 is 15 residues. Trimming shortened V by 0 bases and J by 4 bases, and 10 bases separated the two germline ends. CDR1 and CDR2 from the germline V gene are SGHTA and FQGNSA. For the CDR3, the DNA is TGTGCCAGCAGCTTAGCGGAGGAGGTATACAATGAGCAGTTCTTC. It yields the protein CASSLAEEVYNEQFF.

The V gene is TRBV27, the J gene TRBJ2-1; D gene uncertain. Between the trimmed V and J ends, which lost 2 bases and 9 bases, there was a span of 11 bases. The CDR3 spans 13 residues. CDR1 MNHEY and CDR2 SMNVEV come from the germline V gene (reference sequence). Here the CDR3 reads CASSLLGGIEQFF. DNA of the CDR3: TGTGCCAGCAGTTTACTGGGTGGGATTGAGCAGTTCTTC.

The count of this clone is one. This chain uses TRBV6-5 with TRBJ2-1, with 7 bases that match TRBD1. Germline V gives CDR1 MNHEY, CDR2 SVGAGI. V lost 2 bases, J lost 5 bases, and 9 bases stayed unmatched. The length of the CDR3 is 16 residues. For the CDR3, the DNA is TGTGCCAGCAGTTACAACAGGGGCCGTTTTGACAATGAGCAGTTCTTC. Translating gives CASSYNRGRFDNEQFF.

This clone was seen only once. The chain couples TRBV11-3 to TRBJ2-3; 8 bases line up with TRBD2. The V segment lost 1 base and the J segment 6 bases; nucleotides outside the gene matches: 6. This CDR3 comprises 15 residues. CDR1 SGHNT and CDR2 YENEEA come from the germline V gene. As DNA, the CDR3 is TGTGCCAGCAGCTTAGTCGGGGGGGCCGGTGATACGCAGTATTTT. This gives the protein CASSLVGGAGDTQYF.

V and J are TRBV6-6 and TRBJ1-4; tentative D call: TRBD1 (6 bases). This CDR3 has 12 residues. Trimming pared 2 bases from V and 14 bases from J, leaving 12 bases between. Per the germline V gene, CDR1 is MNHNY and CDR2 is SVGAGI (reference sequence). As DNA, the CDR3 is TGTGCCAGCAGTTACAGCGGACAGCATCTGTTTTTT. Its protein product is CASSYSGQHLFF.

The chain employs TRBV30 and TRBJ1-3; 8 bases are a match to TRBD1. V lost 4 bases to trimming and J lost 9 bases; unmatched junction nucleotides: 11. CDR1 is GTSNPN and CDR2 is SVGIG in the germline V gene (reference sequence). This CDR3 has 14 residues. The CDR3 bases are TGTGCCTGGAAAAAAGGACAGGGTTATTCCACCATATATTTT. This sequence encodes CAWKKGQGYSTIYF. The whole variable domain, filled in from reference TRBV30 and TRBJ1-3, reads SQTIHQWPATLVQPVGSPLSLECTVEGTSNPNLYWYRQAAGRGLQLLFYSVGIGQISSEVPQNLSASRPQDRQFILSSKKLLLSDSGFYLCAWKKGQGYSTIYFGEGSWLTVV.

This chain's CDR3 is CASSLSGTGSNQPQHF. The CDR3 DNA reads TGTGCCAGCAGCCTGTCCGGGACAGGGAGCAATCAGCCCCAGCATTTT. This sequence joins TRBV5-4 and TRBJ1-5; 9 bases match TRBD1. V shed 4 bases and J 1 base; nucleotides not matched to a gene: 6. The length of the CDR3 is 16 residues. Germline V CDR1 and CDR2: SGHNT, YYREEE (reference sequence).

This chain connects TRBV6-6 to TRBJ1-5, with 8 nucleotides matching TRBD1. Looked up from germline, CDR1 is MNHNY and CDR2 is SVGAGI (reference sequence). The length of the CDR3 is 17 residues. The J segment lost 6 bases and the V segment lost 5 bases, leaving 15 bases of the junction unmatched. The CDR3 DNA is TGTGCCAGCAGTCCCGGACAGGGTGTAGGGTCATCTCAGCCCCAGCATTTT. Its protein is CASSPGQGVGSSQPQHF.

The chain couples TRBV2 to TRBJ2-1; possibly TRBD1 for D (5 bases). Trimming stripped 10 bases from V and 2 bases from J, with 12 bases between. Germline CDR1 reads SNHLY; CDR2 reads FYNNEI. The CDR3 extends over 13 amino acids. As DNA, the CDR3 is TGTGCCACTATCAGGGTAGCCTACAATGAGCAGTTCTTC. As protein: CATIRVAYNEQFF. Using reference TRBV2 and TRBJ2-1 for the parts outside the CDR3, the full variable domain is EPEVTQTPSHQVTQMGQEVILRCVPISNHLYFYWYRQILGQKVEFLVSFYNNEISEKSEIFDDQFSVERPDGSNFTLKIRSTKLEDSAMYFCATIRVAYNEQFFGPGTRLTVL.

This clone was seen many times. The V and J genes are TRBV12-3 or TRBV12-4 and TRBJ1-2, with no clear D. The CDR3 covers 12 residues. V shed 3 bases and J shed 8 bases, with 10 bases lying between them. The CDR3 sequence is CASSLSSGGYTF. For the CDR3, the DNA is TGTGCCAGCAGTTTGAGTTCGGGAGGCTACACCTTC.

V usage is TRBV7-3 and J usage is TRBJ2-3; D is unresolved. In germline, CDR1 is SGHTA, CDR2 FQGTGA. V was trimmed by 1 base and J by 5 bases, leaving 13 bases between them. The length of the CDR3 is 15 residues. This chain's CDR3 is CASSLSPELGDTQYF. As DNA, the CDR3 is TGTGCCAGCAGCTTAAGTCCGGAGCTGGGAGATACGCAGTATTTT.

This chain uses TRBV6-2 or TRBV6-3 with TRBJ2-1, with D tentatively TRBD1 (5 bases). Germline CDR1 MNHEY, CDR2 SVGEGT. The CDR3 runs 14 residues. Trimming removed 5 bases at V and 4 bases at J, with 12 bases between. The CDR3 region is CASSQMRQYNEQFF. For the CDR3, the DNA is TGTGCCAGCAGTCAGATGAGACAGTACAATGAGCAGTTCTTC.

The chain combines TRBV27 with TRBJ1-2; D is unclear. The CDR3 runs to 12 residues. The germline CDR1 and CDR2 sequences are MNHEY and SMNVEV (reference sequence). V shed 8 bases and J shed 2 bases, with 9 bases lying between them. CDR3 nucleotide sequence: TGTGCCAGCGCTGGTGCCAACTATGGCTACACCTTC. Protein product: CASAGANYGYTF.

The J gene is TRBJ2-1, the V gene TRBV7-2, with a tentative D call TRBD2 (6 bases). V was shortened by 3 bases and J by 5 bases, with 8 bases between the two germline ends. CDR1 is SGHTA, CDR2 FQGNSA, per germline. This CDR3 is built from 13 residues. The CDR3 DNA is TGTGCCAGCAGCTTGGGACTCAACAATGAGCAGTTCTTC. This codes for CASSLGLNNEQFF.

The table lists this clone with a few counts. The chain links TRBV29-1 to TRBJ1-1; D perhaps matches TRBD1 (5 bases). The V end lost 3 bases, the J end lost 11 bases, and 13 bases lay between the germline ends. Germline V lookup: CDR1 SQVTM, CDR2 ANQGSEA. CDR3 length: 11 residues. The CDR3 region is CSVDVTDGAFF. CDR3 DNA: TGCAGCGTTGACGTGACAGACGGCGCTTTCTTT.

The CDR3 is CASSLRWTGRDADTQYF. CDR3 in DNA: TGTGCCAGCAGCCTAAGATGGACAGGGAGAGACGCAGATACGCAGTATTTT. The rearrangement links TRBV5-5 to TRBJ2-3; TRBD1 agrees at 8 bases. J lost 4 bases, V lost 4 bases, and 14 bases had no gene match. The CDR3 consists of 17 residues. The germline CDR1 and CDR2 sequences are SGHKS and YYEKEE (reference sequence).

This clone came up once. The chain joins TRBV5-6 to TRBJ1-4; the match to TRBD1 covers 9 bases. The germline V gene has CDR1 SGHDT and CDR2 YYEEEE. This CDR3 comprises 16 residues. J was trimmed by 0 bases and V by 3 bases; bases with no gene match: 3. CDR3 DNA: TGTGCCAGCAGCTGGAGGACAGGGGCAACTAATGAAAAACTGTTTTTT. Residues: CASSWRTGATNEKLFF.